The entry below gives a single T cell receptor (beta chain) sequence along with its context. The sample has other DNA sequences that encode this CDR3 too. The material for each subset, its genomic DNA, was split evenly across several immunoSEQ plates. The protocol was immunoSEQ multiplex PCR, while the TCRdb copy is restricted to in-frame clones and leaves out a portion. The sample consists of around 510,000 clones, roughly 79% of them appearing once. This sample was included in a study of shared clonotypes between healthy human individuals. V lost 6 bases, J lost 2 bases, and 7 bases lay in between. The length of the CDR3 is 11 residues. CDR1 is SQVTM and CDR2 is ANQGSEA in the germline V gene.

Sample: PBMCs. The receptor was derived from a woman between 40 and 55 years old in good health. Some clones in this sample may be carry-over from other donors' samples. The chain combines TRBV29-1 with TRBJ1-1; no definite D call. The CDR3: CSVSVNTEAFF. DNA of the CDR3: TGCAGCGTCTCGGTCAACACTGAAGCTTTCTTT.